This TCR beta chain was identified during a study of blood T cell repertoires in COVID-19. Libraries were prepared by immunoSEQ multiplex PCR; TCRdb keeps only in-frame clonotypes and omits some of them. The sample consists of fewer than 150,000 clones, 85% to 90% of them appearing once. The V and J ends lost 6 bases and 0 bases, in that order; junction bases with no gene match: 4. From germline, CDR1 is SEHNR and CDR2 FQNEAQ (reference sequence). The CDR3 contains 14 residues. This receptor was identified in a woman between 50 and 59 years old with active or convalescent COVID-19. Input material: peripheral blood. The chain recombines TRBV7-9 with TRBJ2-7; TRBD2 matches 8 bases. CDR3 region: CASRKAGVSYEQYF. DNA for the CDR3: TGTGCCAGCAGGAAAGCGGGAGTCTCCTACGAGCAGTACTTC.